The 19 T cell receptor beta chains given below trace back to one sample, sequenced in a study of cytomegalovirus exposure and HLA in healthy donors. Vbeta (60) and Jbeta (13) primers were used in the PCR. Sequenced by immunoSEQ multiplex PCR; TCRdb stores in-frame clones only, minus some. The repertoire holds about 200,000 clones, with around 77% as singletons. Sample: PBMCs. Source of these receptors: a man aged 30 to 45 in good health and CMV-seronegative.

The chain carries TRBV7-3 and TRBJ2-3; TRBD2 aligns across 10 bases. The germline gives CDR1 SGHTA, CDR2 FQGTGA. Losses at the gene ends were 5 bases for V and 2 bases for J; bases not matched to a gene: 7. The CDR3 consists of 16 residues. This CDR3 reads CASSGGLAANTDTQYF. DNA of the CDR3: TGTGCCAGCAGCGGCGGACTAGCGGCCAACACAGATACGCAGTATTTT.

V and J are TRBV7-6 and TRBJ2-2, with D possibly matching TRBD1 (5 bases). Looked up from germline, CDR1 is SGHVS and CDR2 is FNYEAQ. This CDR3 comprises 18 residues. The V end lost 5 bases, the J end lost 1 base, and 20 bases lay between the germline ends. This CDR3 is CASSAQGSGHRNTGELFF. CDR3 DNA sequence: TGTGCCAGCAGCGCGCAGGGCTCCGGACATCGGAACACCGGGGAGCTGTTTTTT.

This chain links TRBV28 with TRBJ1-5; D is ambiguous. This CDR3 region has 16 residues. Germline V gene sequence: CDR1 MDHEN, CDR2 SYDVKM. Trimming shortened V by 4 bases and J by 1 base, and 14 bases separated the two germline ends. CDR3 sequence (DNA): TGTGCCAGCAGTTCCGCCGGTCCGTTAAGCAATCAGCCCCAGCATTTT. This sequence encodes CASSSAGPLSNQPQHF.

This clone was seen more than once but under ten times. This chain connects TRBV5-1 to TRBJ1-5, with TRBD1 matching 9 bases. Trimming at V came to 1 base and at J to 5 bases, leaving 4 bases not matched to a gene. The CDR3 consists of 15 residues. The germline V gene encodes CDR1 SGHRS and CDR2 YFSETQ. The CDR3, as DNA: TGCGCCAGCAGCTTGAGGACAGGGGTATATCAGCCCCAGCATTTT. This translates into CASSLRTGVYQPQHF.

The V call is TRBV30, the J call TRBJ2-7; possible D gene TRBD1, 6 bases. Germline V gene data show CDR1 as GTSNPN and CDR2 as SVGIG (reference sequence). V dropped 3 bases and J dropped 0 bases, with 15 bases sitting between them. The CDR3 has 15 amino acids. The DNA of the CDR3 is TGTGCCTGGAGCCCCAGGACGGACAGCTCCTACGAGCAGTACTTC. This codes for CAWSPRTDSSYEQYF.

V and J are TRBV25-1 and TRBJ2-7; possible D gene TRBD1, 5 bases. Trimming took off 1 base at V and 5 bases at J, with 21 bases between the two ends. This CDR3 contains 17 residues. CDR1 MGHDK and CDR2 SYGVNS come from the germline V gene. CDR3 nucleotide sequence: TGTGCCAGCAGTGAATTTGGGGTAACCGCCGGACACCACGAGCAGTACTTC. Residues: CASSEFGVTAGHHEQYF.

The rearrangement joins TRBV5-1 to TRBJ1-1; 10 bases match TRBD1. CDR1 and CDR2 (germline): SGHRS, YFSETQ. There are 17 residues in the CDR3. The junction had 5 bases not matched to a gene; V was cut back by 0 bases and J by 0 bases. This CDR3 is CASSLEGTGVVNTEAFF. Here the CDR3 DNA reads TGCGCCAGCAGCTTGGAGGGGACAGGGGTTGTGAACACTGAAGCTTTCTTT. The full variable domain, completed using reference TRBV5-1 and TRBJ1-1, is KAGVTQTPRYLIKTRGQQVTLSCSPISGHRSVSWYQQTPGQGLQFLFEYFSETQRNKGNFPGRFSGRQFSNSRSEMNVSTLELGDSALYLCASSLEGTGVVNTEAFFGQGTRLTVV.

CDR3 DNA sequence: TGTGCCAGCAGCGTAGGACAGGGTATGACGCAGCCCCAGCATTTT. Amino acids: CASSVGQGMTQPQHF. V and J are TRBV9 and TRBJ1-5; 7 nucleotides align to TRBD1. CDR3 length: 15 amino acids. Germline assignment: CDR1 SGDLS and CDR2 YYNGEE. J was trimmed by 7 bases and V by 0 bases; bases with no gene match: 7.

The genes are TRBV7-9 and TRBJ2-1, with TRBD2 matching over 8 bases. Trimming at V came to 5 bases and at J to 7 bases, leaving 22 bases not matched to a gene. This CDR3 region has 19 residues. In germline, CDR1 is SEHNR, CDR2 FQNEAQ (reference sequence). The CDR3 is CASSPSPGLAGKGGNEQFF. Written as DNA, the CDR3 is TGTGCCAGCAGCCCCTCACCGGGGCTAGCGGGTAAGGGTGGGAATGAGCAGTTCTTC.

The rearrangement uses TRBV15 and TRBJ2-7; 7 bases are shared with TRBD2. Germline V gene sequence: CDR1 LNHNV, CDR2 YYDKDF (reference sequence). The CDR3 has 16 amino acids. V dropped 0 bases and J dropped 2; count of bases not matched to a gene: 7. CDR3 sequence (DNA): TGTGCCACCAGCAGAGATCTTCGGAGCGGGGCCTACGAGCAGTACTTC. Translation gives CATSRDLRSGAYEQYF.

In its sample, this clone was seen a few times. The chain carries TRBV6-5 and TRBJ2-1, with 8 bases matching TRBD2. Germline CDR1 and CDR2: MNHEY and SVGAGI. The CDR3 sequence is 14 residues long. This chain's CDR3 is CANRSGRVYNEQFF. In DNA, the CDR3 is TGTGCGAATCGGAGCGGGAGAGTCTACAATGAGCAGTTCTTC.

This chain's CDR3 is CASSTGTGSGQPQHF. The CDR3 nucleotides read TGTGCCAGTAGTACCGGGACAGGTTCCGGGCAGCCCCAGCATTTT. The rearrangement uses TRBV19 and TRBJ1-5; 8 positions match TRBD1. CDR3 length equals 15 residues. Trimming took 4 bases from V and 7 from J; bases not matched to a gene: 9. Looked up from germline, CDR1 is LNHDA and CDR2 is SQIVND (reference sequence).

The V call is TRBV7-2, the J call TRBJ1-2; TRBD1 matches 8 bases. The CDR3 covers 16 residues. The V and J ends lost 0 bases and 7 bases, in that order; junction bases with no gene match: 10. Germline V CDR1 and CDR2: SGHTA, FQGNSA. The CDR3 coding sequence is TGTGCCAGCAGCTTAGCTCGTGCCAGGGGGCAAGGTGGCTACACCTTC. It yields the protein CASSLARARGQGGYTF.

The V call is TRBV7-6, the J call TRBJ2-3; possible D gene TRBD2, 6 bases. The germline gives CDR1 SGHVS, CDR2 FNYEAQ. CDR3 size: 17 residues. V gave up 1 base and J gave up 2 bases, with 16 bases separating them. CDR3 loop: CASSLVSAGTFTDTQYF. Written as DNA, the CDR3 is TGTGCCAGCAGCTTAGTCTCGGCGGGGACCTTCACAGATACGCAGTATTTT.

This clone was seen more than once but under ten times. The gene calls are TRBV4-3 and TRBJ1-1; 7 bases align to TRBD1. V shed 6 bases, J shed 0 bases, and the junction held 4 bases outside the gene matches. The CDR3 is 14 amino acids. The germline V gene has CDR1 LGHNA and CDR2 YSLEER. In DNA form, the CDR3 reads TGCGCCAGCAGTTGGGGACAGATGAACACTGAAGCTTTCTTT. This translates into CASSWGQMNTEAFF.

This clone was found once. The chain couples TRBV6-6 to TRBJ2-3; 10 bases are shared with TRBD2. J lost 2 bases, V lost 2 bases, and 4 bases had no gene match. The CDR3 contains 16 residues. The V gene's germline CDR1 is MNHNY and CDR2 SVGAGI (reference sequence). CDR3 amino acids: CASSYGLAGATDTQYF. CDR3 DNA sequence: TGTGCCAGCAGTTACGGGCTAGCGGGAGCCACAGATACGCAGTATTTT.

This chain joins TRBV28 and TRBJ2-1, with a weak D call TRBD2 (6 bases). Germline values: CDR1 MDHEN, CDR2 SYDVKM. Trimming removed 3 bases at V and 9 bases at J, with 12 bases between. This CDR3 has 13 residues. CDR3 protein: CASSFRGGGEQFF. As DNA, the CDR3 is TGTGCCAGCAGTTTTAGGGGAGGAGGTGAGCAGTTCTTC.

The rearrangement links TRBV7-6 to TRBJ1-6; D unresolved. V was shortened by 1 base and J by 0 bases, with 4 bases between the two germline ends. Germline CDR1 SGHVS, CDR2 FNYEAQ. CDR3 length: 15 amino acids. DNA for the CDR3: TGTGCCAGCAGCTTAGATAGCTCCTATAATTCACCCCTCCACTTT. Amino acids: CASSLDSSYNSPLHF.

The genes are TRBV10-1 and TRBJ2-1; 15 bases agree with TRBD2. The CDR3 length is 16 residues. V shed 4 bases and J 10 bases; nucleotides not matched to a gene: 8. From germline, CDR1 is WNHNN and CDR2 SYGVQD (reference sequence). The CDR3 DNA sequence: TGCGCCAGCAGTGGATGGGGACTAGCGGGAGGTTGGGAGCAGTTCTTC. It translates to CASSGWGLAGGWEQFF.